The 10 T cell receptor beta chains below were found in one sample sequenced in a study of blood T cell repertoires in COVID-19. The repertoire was sequenced with immunoSEQ multiplex PCR; TCRdb's copy has only in-frame clones and lacks some. The table records 230,000 or so clones, 80% to 85% of them present only once. Specimen: PBMCs or T cells enriched from blood (not recorded which). Every receptor here comes from a man between 50 and 59 years old who had recovered from COVID-19.

The chain uses TRBV6-5 and TRBJ2-5; 8 nucleotides align to TRBD1. The CDR3 runs 15 residues. Germline CDR1 MNHEY, CDR2 SVGAGI. Trimming at V came to 3 bases and at J to 7 bases, leaving 10 bases not matched to a gene. The CDR3, as DNA: TGTGCCAGCAGTTATTTAGGCCAGGGGGCCGGGACCCAGTACTTC. Amino acids: CASSYLGQGAGTQYF.

This clone appeared once. V and J are TRBV6-1 and TRBJ1-2; 9 bases line up with TRBD1. Germline V gene sequence: CDR1 MNHNS, CDR2 SASEGT. V shed 4 bases, J shed 0 bases, and the junction held 15 bases outside the gene matches. The CDR3 contains 19 residues. CDR3 residues: CASSAPNRGQGSANYGYTF. In DNA form, the CDR3 reads TGTGCCAGCAGTGCACCAAACAGGGGGCAAGGCTCGGCTAACTATGGCTACACCTTC.

The gene calls are TRBV10-3 and TRBJ2-2, with TRBD1 identical over 9 bases. Germline V CDR1 and CDR2: ENHRY, SYGVKD. The ends lost 5 bases at V and 4 bases at J; junction bases unmatched: 5. The length of the CDR3 is 15 residues. CDR3 in amino acids: CAISKQGAPTGELFF. CDR3 DNA: TGTGCCATCAGTAAACAGGGGGCTCCCACCGGGGAGCTGTTTTTT.

This clone showed up just a few times. This chain joins TRBV12-3 or TRBV12-4 and TRBJ2-1; D is unresolved. V lost 6 bases and J lost 8, with 11 bases in between. This CDR3 contains 12 residues. The CDR3 coding sequence is TGTGCCAGCAGCCTAGGTCCGTATGAGCAGTTCTTC. It is translated as CASSLGPYEQFF.

The rearrangement links TRBV29-1 to TRBJ1-1; D possibly corresponds to TRBD1 (6 bases). V was cut by 6 bases and J by 5 bases, with 19 bases left in between. The germline CDR1 and CDR2 sequences are SQVTM and ANQGSEA. The CDR3 covers 14 residues. CDR3 protein: CSVGGGAMDTEAFF. In DNA form, the CDR3 reads TGCAGCGTCGGCGGGGGGGCAATGGATACTGAAGCTTTCTTT.

The rearrangement links TRBV29-1 to TRBJ1-1, with 8 positions matching TRBD1. In germline, CDR1 is SQVTM, CDR2 ANQGSEA. The CDR3 length is 14 residues. The J segment lost 6 bases and the V segment lost 5 bases, leaving 11 bases of the junction unmatched. CDR3 sequence: CSVRGQDRRAEAFF. The DNA of the CDR3 is TGCAGCGTTCGGGGACAGGATAGGAGGGCTGAAGCTTTCTTT.

The chain combines TRBV14 with TRBJ1-2; a possible D gene is TRBD1 (5 bases). The germline V and J ends were trimmed by 0 bases and 2 bases, with 7 bases remaining between them. The CDR3 is 14 amino acids. The germline CDR1 and CDR2 sequences are SGHDN and FVKESK. Here the CDR3 DNA reads TGTGCCAGCAGCCAAGATCCAGGGAACTATGGCTACACCTTC. Translated, it gives CASSQDPGNYGYTF. The complete variable domain, with remaining parts taken from reference TRBV14 and TRBJ1-2, reads EAGVTQFPSHSVIEKGQTVTLRCDPISGHDNLYWYRRVMGKEIKFLLHFVKESKQDESGMPNNRFLAERTGGTYSTLKVQPAELEDSGVYFCASSQDPGNYGYTFGSGTRLTVV.

This clone was picked up many times. This chain links TRBV19 with TRBJ2-2, with D hard to call. The CDR3 is made up of 12 amino acids. The V end lost 5 bases, the J end lost 6 bases, and 7 bases lay between the germline ends. Per germline, CDR1 LNHDA and CDR2 SQIVND (reference sequence). The CDR3 DNA sequence: TGTGCCAGTAGTCCTTATCCCGGGGAGCTGTTTTTT. Translating gives CASSPYPGELFF.

This sequence joins TRBV10-1 and TRBJ1-5; 10 bases map to TRBD1. This CDR3 region has 17 residues. Unmatched junction bases numbered 11, after V lost 9 bases and J lost 0 bases. Germline V CDR1 and CDR2: WNHNN, SYGVQD (reference sequence). DNA for the CDR3: TGCGCCAGTCCCGGGACAGGGGAGCGGGATAGCAATCAGCCCCAGCATTTT. This codes for CASPGTGERDSNQPQHF.

The chain employs TRBV19 and TRBJ2-2, with D possibly being TRBD1 (6 bases). The germline V gene has CDR1 LNHDA and CDR2 SQIVND (reference sequence). V was pared by 2 bases and J by 1 base, with 14 bases between. The CDR3 has 17 amino acids. In nucleotides, the CDR3 is TGTGCCAGTAGTATACGGGCAGGGGCGATGAACACCGGGGAGCTGTTTTTT. Encoded protein: CASSIRAGAMNTGELFF.